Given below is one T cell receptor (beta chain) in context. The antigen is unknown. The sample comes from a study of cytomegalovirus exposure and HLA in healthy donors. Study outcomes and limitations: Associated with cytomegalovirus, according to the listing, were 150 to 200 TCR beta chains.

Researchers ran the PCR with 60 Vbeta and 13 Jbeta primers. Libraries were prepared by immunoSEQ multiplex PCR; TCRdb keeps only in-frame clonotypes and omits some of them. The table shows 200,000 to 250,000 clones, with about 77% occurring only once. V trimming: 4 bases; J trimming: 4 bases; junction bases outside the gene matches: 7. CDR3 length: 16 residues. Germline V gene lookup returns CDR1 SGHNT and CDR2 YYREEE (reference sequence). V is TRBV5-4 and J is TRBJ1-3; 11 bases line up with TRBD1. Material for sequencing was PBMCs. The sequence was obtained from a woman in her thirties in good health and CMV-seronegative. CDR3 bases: TGTGCCAGCAGCATAAGGACAGGGGGCCTAGGAAACACCATATATTTT. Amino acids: CASSIRTGGLGNTIYF. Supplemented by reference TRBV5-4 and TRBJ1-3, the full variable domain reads ETGVTQSPTHLIKTRGQQVTLRCSSQSGHNTVSWYQQALGQGPQFIFQYYREEENGRGNFPPRFSGLQFPNYSSELNVNALELDDSALYLCASSIRTGGLGNTIYFGEGSWLTVV.